These 3 T cell receptor beta chains share one sample of origin, sequenced in a study of Graves' ophthalmopathy and Graves' hyperthyroidism. Amplified TCR beta CDR3 regions were obtained using RNA transcripts as template. Second-round multiplex PCR followed a first-round RT-PCR using HTBI primers. TCRdb reprocessed the multiplex PCR reads with MiXCR, giving one entry per CDR3 protein. Here the sample spans approximately 410,000 distinct CDR3 sequences, about 16% being singletons. The sequenced sample consisted of peripheral blood. These receptors all come from a woman under 30 with stable Graves' hyperthyroidism.

This clonotype has a count of ten or more. With a much larger clone just one base away, this may be a read error. The rearrangement uses TRBV6-1 and TRBJ2-4, with D possibly matching TRBD1 (6 bases). Trimming took off 8 bases at V and 14 bases at J, with 19 bases between the two ends. The germline V gene encodes CDR1 MNHNS and CDR2 SASEGT. The CDR3 spans 12 residues. The CDR3 sequence is CASSELDSFKYF. In nucleotides, the CDR3 is TGTGCCAGCTCCGAGTTGGACAGTTTTAAGTACTTC.

This clonotype has at least ten counts. The V and J genes are TRBV12-3 or TRBV12-4 and TRBJ1-5; no reliable D call. Trimming removed 2 bases from V and 4 bases from J, with 15 bases in between. CDR3 length: 16 amino acids. Here the CDR3 reads CASSLMVGQKNQPQHF. The CDR3, as DNA: TGTGCCAGCAGTTTAATGGTCGGGCAGAAAAATCAGCCCCAGCATTTT.

A note on this clonotype: At one boundary the junction diverges from the germline segment, which might be a read error. V and J are TRBV19 and TRBJ1-1, with D possibly being TRBD1 (5 bases). CDR1 is LNHDA, CDR2 SQIVND, per germline (reference sequence). The CDR3 loop spans 13 amino acids. DNA for the CDR3: TGTGCCAGTAGTTATGGGACGAGCACTGAAGCTTGCTTT. This codes for CASSYGTSTEACF.